Listed below are T cell receptor beta chains from one sample, sequenced in a study of shared clonotypes between healthy human individuals. Measured with immunoSEQ multiplex PCR; TCRdb has only the in-frame clones, and not every one. The sample has roughly 2.5 million clones, roughly nine tenths seen once; the top ten hold more than 0.12%. The specimen sequenced was naive CD4+ T cells sorted from blood. The receptors were gathered from a young man in good health. Each CDR3 is given with its conserved first and last residue. A D gene is named only where the DNA matches it firmly. The size field is filled for only some rows; it gives once, few, many or a size class.

TRBJ2-7,TRBV27,TRBD1,.,CASSKPGTGLLGEQYF,TGTGCCAGCAGTAAACCGGGGACAGGACTACTGGGGGAGCAGTACTTC
TRBJ2-5,TRBV19,TRBD1,.,CASSRQGSLASETQYF,TGTGCCAGTAGTAGACAGGGTTCTTTGGCTTCAGAGACCCAGTACTTC
TRBJ1-5,TRBV25-1,.,.,CASSEGVAGSNQPQHF,TGTGCCAGCAGTGAAGGGGTAGCGGGGTCCAATCAGCCCCAGCATTTT
TRBJ1-2,TRBV10-3,TRBD1,few,CAISGTGGDYGYTF,TGTGCCATCAGTGGGACAGGGGGCGACTATGGCTACACCTTC
TRBJ2-3,TRBV11-1,.,.,CASSPRVSAQYF,TGTGCCAGCAGCCCCAGGGTGTCAGCGCAGTATTTT
TRBJ1-4,TRBV5-1,.,.,CASSLEGSEKLFF,TGCGCCAGCAGCTTGGAGGGATCTGAAAAACTGTTTTTT
TRBJ2-7,TRBV10-1,.,.,CASSDPGWDEQYF,TGCGCCAGCAGTGACCCAGGGTGGGACGAGCAGTACTTC
TRBJ1-2,TRBV7-9,.,.,CASSLKPGGYTF,TGTGCCAGCAGCTTAAAACCTGGGGGCTACACCTTC
TRBJ1-1,TRBV29-1,TRBD1,.,CSVGGQGVMNTEAFF,TGCAGCGTTGGGGGACAGGGGGTGATGAACACTGAAGCTTTCTTT
TRBJ2-1,TRBV7-2,.,.,CASSLARGAYNEQFF,TGTGCCAGCAGCTTAGCTAGGGGAGCCTACAATGAGCAGTTCTTC
TRBJ2-7,TRBV30,.,.,CAWRLPISYEQYF,TGTGCCTGGAGACTACCTATCTCCTACGAGCAGTACTTC
TRBJ2-1,TRBV7-2,TRBD2,.,CASRDPGGGQQFF,TGTGCCAGCAGAGACCCGGGCGGGGGGCAGCAGTTCTTC
TRBJ1-5,TRBV6-5,.,.,CASRWDRQPYQPQHF,TGTGCCAGCAGATGGGATCGACAGCCCTATCAGCCCCAGCATTTT
TRBJ2-3,TRBV9,TRBD2,.,CASRESIAGATDTQYF,TGTGCCAGCAGGGAATCCATAGCGGGGGCCACAGATACGCAGTATTTT
TRBJ2-3,TRBV7-3,.,.,CASSSSRTNTQYF,TGTGCCAGCAGCTCTTCACGGACGAATACGCAGTATTTT
TRBJ2-7,TRBV10-2,TRBD2,.,CASSESPSLAGVLHEQYF,TGCGCCAGCAGTGAGTCCCCCTCTCTAGCGGGAGTCCTCCACGAGCAGTACTTC
TRBJ2-3,TRBV2,TRBD1,.,CASSDQGATDTQYF,TGTGCCAGCAGTGATCAGGGGGCAACAGATACGCAGTATTTT
TRBJ1-2,TRBV30,TRBD1,.,CAWSRDRERYGYTF,TGTGCCTGGAGTCGCGACAGGGAGCGCTATGGCTACACCTTC
TRBJ1-1,TRBV30,.,.,CAWIGRSPAGAFF,TGTGCCTGGATCGGACGGTCCCCCGCCGGAGCTTTCTTT
TRBJ2-2,TRBV19,.,once,CASSIVMGGELFF,TGTGCCAGTAGTATAGTTATGGGCGGGGAGCTGTTTTTT
TRBJ1-1,TRBV15,.,.,CATSRDTGSNTEAFF,TGTGCCACCAGCAGGGATACTGGGTCTAACACTGAAGCTTTCTTT
TRBJ1-1,TRBV20-1,.,.,CSASGGGEAFF,TGCAGTGCTAGTGGGGGGGGTGAAGCTTTCTTT
TRBJ2-5,TRBV5-4,.,.,CASSSGSQETQYF,TGTGCCAGCAGCTCGGGGAGTCAAGAGACCCAGTACTTC
TRBJ1-2,TRBV28,TRBD1,once,CASSTLQTGAEGGYTF,TGTGCCAGCAGCACTCTTCAGACAGGGGCGGAGGGGGGCTACACCTTC